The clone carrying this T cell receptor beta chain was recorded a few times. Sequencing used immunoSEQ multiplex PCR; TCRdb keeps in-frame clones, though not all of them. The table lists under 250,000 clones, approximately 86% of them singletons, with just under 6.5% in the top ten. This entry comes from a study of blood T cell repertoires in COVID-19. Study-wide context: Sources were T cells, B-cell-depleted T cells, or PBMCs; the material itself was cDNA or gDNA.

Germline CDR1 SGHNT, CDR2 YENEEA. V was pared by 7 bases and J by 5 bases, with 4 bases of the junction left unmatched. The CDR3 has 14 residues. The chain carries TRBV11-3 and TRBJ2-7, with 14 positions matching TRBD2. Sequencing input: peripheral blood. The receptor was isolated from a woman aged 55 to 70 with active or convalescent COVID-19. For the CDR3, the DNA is TGTGCCAGCACCCAGGGACTAGCGGGGGACGAGCAGTACTTC. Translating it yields CASTQGLAGDEQYF.